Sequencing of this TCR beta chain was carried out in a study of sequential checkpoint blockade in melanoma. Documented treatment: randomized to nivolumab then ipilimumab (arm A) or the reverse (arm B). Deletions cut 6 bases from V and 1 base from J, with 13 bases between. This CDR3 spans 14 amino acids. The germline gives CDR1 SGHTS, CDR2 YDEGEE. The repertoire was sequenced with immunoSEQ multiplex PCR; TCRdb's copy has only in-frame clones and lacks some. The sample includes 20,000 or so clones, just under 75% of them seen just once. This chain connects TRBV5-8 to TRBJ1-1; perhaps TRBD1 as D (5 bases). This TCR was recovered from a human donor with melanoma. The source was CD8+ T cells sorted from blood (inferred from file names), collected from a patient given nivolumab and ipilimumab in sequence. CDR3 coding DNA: TGTGCCAGCAACCTTTGGGGGGGGAACACTGAAGCTTTCTTT. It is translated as CASNLWGGNTEAFF.